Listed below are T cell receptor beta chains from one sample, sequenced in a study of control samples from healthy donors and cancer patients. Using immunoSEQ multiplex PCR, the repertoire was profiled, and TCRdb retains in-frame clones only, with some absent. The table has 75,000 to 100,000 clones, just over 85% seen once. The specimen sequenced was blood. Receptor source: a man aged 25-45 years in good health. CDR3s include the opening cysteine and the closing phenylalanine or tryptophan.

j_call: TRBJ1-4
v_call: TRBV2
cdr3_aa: CASGGQGLGEKLFF

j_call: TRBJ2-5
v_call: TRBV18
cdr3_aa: CASSPLETGRETQYF

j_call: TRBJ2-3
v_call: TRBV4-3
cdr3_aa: CASSPWDSSTDTQYF

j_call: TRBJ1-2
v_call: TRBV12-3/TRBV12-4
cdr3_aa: CASSLGRRDGYTF

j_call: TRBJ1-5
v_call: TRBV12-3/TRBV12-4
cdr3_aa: CASTLGQNQPQHF

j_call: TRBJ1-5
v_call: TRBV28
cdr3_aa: CASSTPLNNQPQHF

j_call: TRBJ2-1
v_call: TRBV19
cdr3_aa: CASTPSGRASYNEQFF

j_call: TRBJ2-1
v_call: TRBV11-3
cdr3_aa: CASSLAGLDYNEQFF

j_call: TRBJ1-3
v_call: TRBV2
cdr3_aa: CASEGTDSGNTIYF

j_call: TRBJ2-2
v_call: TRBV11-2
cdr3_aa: CASTLGLHTGELFF

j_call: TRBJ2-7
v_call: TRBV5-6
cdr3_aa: CASSLLAGGFSYEQYF

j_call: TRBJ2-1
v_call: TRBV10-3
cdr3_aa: CAISETRTSGRADNEQFF

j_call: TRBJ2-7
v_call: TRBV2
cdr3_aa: CASRGQGAGEQYF

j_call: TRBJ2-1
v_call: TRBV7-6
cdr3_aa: CASSIYLAGGSGNEQFF

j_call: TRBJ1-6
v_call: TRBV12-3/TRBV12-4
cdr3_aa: CASSLMGASPLHF

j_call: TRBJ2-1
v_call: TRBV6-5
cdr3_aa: CASSSPLQRGYNEQFF

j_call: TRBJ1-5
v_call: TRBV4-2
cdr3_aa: CASSQDGDSNQPQHF

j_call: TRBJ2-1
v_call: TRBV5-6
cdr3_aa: CASSSPLAGGPSEQFF

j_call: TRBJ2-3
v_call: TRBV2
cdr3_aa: CASSGGTSRPTDTQYF

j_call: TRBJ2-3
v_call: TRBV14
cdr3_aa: CASSQVRAADTQYF

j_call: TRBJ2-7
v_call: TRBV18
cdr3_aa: CASSPLAGSSYEQYF

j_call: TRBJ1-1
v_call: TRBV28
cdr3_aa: CASSFPDRAGEAFF

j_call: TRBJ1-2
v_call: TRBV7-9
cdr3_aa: CASSPQGAGGYTF

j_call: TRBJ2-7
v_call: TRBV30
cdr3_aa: CAWSVQLGEQYF

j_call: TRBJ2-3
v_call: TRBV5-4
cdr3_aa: CASSGLDPPYTDTQYF

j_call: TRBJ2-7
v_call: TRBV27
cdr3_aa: CASSSPTSGAYEQYF

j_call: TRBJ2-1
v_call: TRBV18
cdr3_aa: CASSPGIQNNEQFF

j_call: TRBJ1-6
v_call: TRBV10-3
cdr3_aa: CAIRRGQYNSPLHF

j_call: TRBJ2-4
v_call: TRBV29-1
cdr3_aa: CSVEGQTNIQYF

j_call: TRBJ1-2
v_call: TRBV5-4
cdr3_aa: CASSLGPSQGVNYGYTF

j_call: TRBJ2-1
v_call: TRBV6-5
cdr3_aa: CASSRDYRTGNEQFF

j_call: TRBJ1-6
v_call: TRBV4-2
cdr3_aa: CASSQDGFGGRDGTPLHF

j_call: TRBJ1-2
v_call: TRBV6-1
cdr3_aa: CASSDRLNYGYTF

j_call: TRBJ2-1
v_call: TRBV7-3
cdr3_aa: CASSLLGGPKNEQFF

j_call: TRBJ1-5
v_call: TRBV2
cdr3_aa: CASSAMGNQPQHF

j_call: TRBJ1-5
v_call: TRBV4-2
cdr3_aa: CASSQGQNQPQHF

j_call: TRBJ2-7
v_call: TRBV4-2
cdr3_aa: CASSQDRGYEQYF

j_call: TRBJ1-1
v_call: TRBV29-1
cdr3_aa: CSVTGQYEAFF

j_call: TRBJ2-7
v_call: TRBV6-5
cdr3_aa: CASSFRGQGAGEQYF

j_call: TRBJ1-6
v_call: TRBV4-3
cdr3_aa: CASSQDRGGWSYNSPLHF

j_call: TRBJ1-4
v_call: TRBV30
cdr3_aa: CAWRGQGPEKLFF

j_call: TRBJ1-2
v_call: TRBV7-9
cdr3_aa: CASSLETVFGYTF

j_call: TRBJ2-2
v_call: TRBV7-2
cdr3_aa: CASSFSGFMGTGELFF

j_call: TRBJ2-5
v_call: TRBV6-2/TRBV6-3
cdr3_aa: CASSRPGLSGETQYF

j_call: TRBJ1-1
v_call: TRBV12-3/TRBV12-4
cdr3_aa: CASSFHAGAEAFF

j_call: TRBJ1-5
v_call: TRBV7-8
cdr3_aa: CASSLELEYSNQPQHF

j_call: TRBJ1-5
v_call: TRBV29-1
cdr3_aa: CSVADQPQHF

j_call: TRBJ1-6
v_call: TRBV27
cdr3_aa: CASSSLTENSPLHF

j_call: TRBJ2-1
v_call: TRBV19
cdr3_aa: CASRRQGPRRSSYNEQFF

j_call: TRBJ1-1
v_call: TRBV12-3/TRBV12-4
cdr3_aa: CASSHLTNTEAFF

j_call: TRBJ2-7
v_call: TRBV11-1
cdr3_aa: CASSLPSAWNEQYF

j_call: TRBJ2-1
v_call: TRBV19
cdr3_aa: CASTMAGSYNEQFF

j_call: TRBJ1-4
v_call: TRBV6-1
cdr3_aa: CASSEFGGSNEKLFF

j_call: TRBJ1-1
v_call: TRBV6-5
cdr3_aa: CASSPGTGPTEAFF